The rows below give T cell receptor beta chains drawn from one sample of a study of blood T cell repertoires in COVID-19. Generated by immunoSEQ multiplex PCR, the TCRdb table keeps only in-frame clones and is missing some. The sample includes roughly 120,000 clones, 90% of them seen just once. The sequencing input was peripheral blood. These receptors all come from a human donor in a cohort sampled during active COVID-19. Both conserved end residues are part of each CDR3. Each record gives: clone size, CDR3 length, J gene, V gene, D gene, CDR3 DNA, CDR3 protein. A D gene is named only where the DNA matches it firmly. Clone size is not always given. Where it is, it says once, few, many or a class for expanded clones.

>-|14|TRBJ1-4|TRBV7-9|-
TGTGCCAGCAGCTTAGGGCAGGGCGGTGAAAAACTGTTTTTT
CASSLGQGGEKLFF
>-|16|TRBJ1-2|TRBV4-1|-
TGCGCCAGCAGCCAAGAGGGTACAGAGCCCCTCTATGGCTACACCTTC
CASSQEGTEPLYGYTF
>-|15|TRBJ2-1|TRBV9|TRBD2
TGTGCCAGCAGCGTGACTAGCGGGGGATACAATGAGCAGTTCTTC
CASSVTSGGYNEQFF
>-|14|TRBJ1-2|TRBV9|-
TGTGCCAGCAGCGTAGGGGGGGATATCTATGGCTACACCTTC
CASSVGGDIYGYTF
>-|18|TRBJ2-4|TRBV5-4|TRBD2
TGTGCCAGCAGTCCGGGACTAGCGGGGTGGGAAGCCAAAAACATTCAGTACTTC
CASSPGLAGWEAKNIQYF
>-|14|TRBJ2-5|TRBV10-1|TRBD1
TGCGCCAGCTTCACTCGGGACAGTAAAGAGACCCAGTACTTC
CASFTRDSKETQYF
>-|15|TRBJ1-1|TRBV9|TRBD1
TGTGCCAGCAGCACCGAGACAGGGTGGGGCACTGAAGCTTTCTTT
CASSTETGWGTEAFF
>once|15|TRBJ2-5|TRBV15|TRBD2
TGTGCCACCAGCAGAGCCGGGGGGACGGGAGAGACCCAGTACTTC
CATSRAGGTGETQYF
>-|16|TRBJ2-2|TRBV5-4|TRBD1
TGTGCCAGCAGCAGGGAAAGGACAGGGAACACCGGGGAGCTGTTTTTT
CASSRERTGNTGELFF
>once|14|TRBJ2-7|TRBV19|TRBD1
TGTGCCAGTAGATCGACCGGACAGGGCTACGAGCAGTACTTC
CASRSTGQGYEQYF
>once|16|TRBJ2-5|TRBV19|TRBD2
TGTGCCAGTAACGGGCGGGGGGGCCCAATACAAGAGACCCAGTACTTC
CASNGRGGPIQETQYF
>-|16|TRBJ2-1|TRBV5-4|-
TGTGCCAGCAGCTTGGGGGGGGGCCTCTCCTACAATGAGCAGTTCTTC
CASSLGGGLSYNEQFF
>-|16|TRBJ2-3|TRBV6-1|TRBD1
TGTGCCAGCAGTGGGACCGGGACAGGGGACACAGATACGCAGTATTTT
CASSGTGTGDTDTQYF
>few|19|TRBJ2-1|TRBV7-2|TRBD2
TGTGCCAGCAGCCTGGAGCGTCGCGGACTAGCGGGAGTCGGGGGTGAGCAGTTCTTC
CASSLERRGLAGVGGEQFF
>-|17|TRBJ1-1|TRBV5-1|-
TGCGCCAGCCCCCAAGAGGGCAGGGGTAAGGGGAACACTGAAGCTTTCTTT
CASPQEGRGKGNTEAFF
>-|17|TRBJ2-3|TRBV5-1|TRBD2
TGCGCCAGCAGCTTGGGGGCAGCTAGCGGGGGTACAGATACGCAGTATTTT
CASSLGAASGGTDTQYF
>-|13|TRBJ2-7|TRBV5-1|TRBD2
TGCGCCAGCAGCCCGCTGGGGGGGACCGAGCAGTACTTC
CASSPLGGTEQYF
>-|14|TRBJ1-4|TRBV10-3|-
TGTGCCACTCGGGAGGAGGTTAGGAATGAAAAACTGTTTTTT
CATREEVRNEKLFF
>-|18|TRBJ2-7|TRBV5-1|-
TGCGCCAGCAGCTTGATCGGAGGGCGCGGGGCGGCGATTTACGAGCAGTACTTC
CASSLIGGRGAAIYEQYF
>-|14|TRBJ2-7|TRBV27|-
TGTGCCAGCAGTTTACGACAGGGAGGTCTCGAGCAGTACTTC
CASSLRQGGLEQYF
>-|14|TRBJ1-6|TRBV3-1/TRBV3-2|TRBD1
TGTGCCAGCAGCAGGGACAGGGTGTATTCACCCCTCCACTTT
CASSRDRVYSPLHF
>-|15|TRBJ1-6|TRBV20-1|-
TGCAGTGCTAGTTTTGGGGGGGGCGTCTCTTCACCCCTCCACTTT
CSASFGGGVSSPLHF
>-|15|TRBJ2-2|TRBV4-2|TRBD1
TGTGCCAGCAGCCAAGGGACAGGGTCTACCGGGGAGCTGTTTTTT
CASSQGTGSTGELFF
>-|12|TRBJ2-2|TRBV4-2|-
TGTGCCAGCAGCCAAGCAACCGGGGAGCTGTTTTTT
CASSQATGELFF
>-|15|TRBJ2-1|TRBV9|TRBD2
TGTGCCAGCAGCGTCTCGAGCGGGAGAGGCAATGAGCAGTTCTTC
CASSVSSGRGNEQFF
>-|13|TRBJ2-3|TRBV6-5|TRBD1
TGTGCCAGCAGCAAACAGGGGGCCGATACGCAGTATTTT
CASSKQGADTQYF
>-|18|TRBJ2-1|TRBV9|TRBD2
TGTGCCAGCAGCGTAGGCAGATGGGAGGGCCGGTTTGGCAATGAGCAGTTCTTC
CASSVGRWEGRFGNEQFF
>-|16|TRBJ2-5|TRBV19|-
TGTGCCAGTAGTATCTGGTCCCGTACCAGGGAAGAGACCCAGTACTTC
CASSIWSRTREETQYF
>-|15|TRBJ1-3|TRBV7-8|-
TGTGCCAGCAGCCGAGACGGTAACTCTGGAAACACCATATATTTT
CASSRDGNSGNTIYF
>-|16|TRBJ1-2|TRBV5-1|-
TGCGCCAGCAGCCTGGCCGGAGATGTGAAGAGGTATGGCTACACCTTC
CASSLAGDVKRYGYTF
>few|11|TRBJ2-7|TRBV14|-
TGTGCCAGCAGCCGAGGTAGGGAGCAGTACTTC
CASSRGREQYF